The 9 T cell receptor beta chains given below trace back to one sample, sequenced in a study of OX40 agonist ivuxolimab in advanced cancers. Repertoires were generated with immunoSEQ multiplex PCR, while TCRdb's copy carries only in-frame clones and drops some. There are fewer than 95,000 clones in the sample; roughly 90% occur only once, and 3% to 3.5% lies in the top ten. This sample comprised CD4+ or CD8+ T cells sorted from blood, obtained in a trial of the OX40 agonist ivuxolimab. These receptors were obtained from an adult with an advanced solid tumor such as melanoma, head and neck, liver or kidney cancer.

The V and J genes are TRBV21-1 and TRBJ1-5. TRBV21-1 is a pseudogene. This CDR3 spans 15 amino acids. The CDR3 here is CASSKPRRVNQPQHF. Written as DNA, the CDR3 is TGTGCCAGCAGCAAGCCCCGACGAGTGAATCAGCCCCAGCATTTT.

This clone was recorded only once. The sample holds other DNA sequences that translate to the same CDR3. The chain employs TRBV27 and TRBJ1-2; D may be TRBD1 (5 bases). Germline V lookup: CDR1 MNHEY, CDR2 SMNVEV (reference sequence). The CDR3 covers 11 residues. Trimming cost V 6 bases and J 5 bases, with 7 bases left between them. The CDR3 DNA follows: TGTGCCAGCAGCGGGGGGTATGGCTACACCTTC. Residues: CASSGGYGYTF.

The chain couples TRBV6-5 to TRBJ2-7; perhaps TRBD2 as D (6 bases). The CDR3 totals 16 residues. The germline gives CDR1 MNHEY, CDR2 SVGAGI. The V end lost 0 bases, the J end lost 5 bases, and 17 bases lay between the germline ends. The DNA of the CDR3 is TGTGCCAGCAGTTACTCGGAGGGGCGCTTTGTGAACGAGCAGTACTTC. Encoded protein: CASSYSEGRFVNEQYF.

The chain recombines TRBV29-1 with TRBJ2-3; a weak D match, TRBD2 (7 bases). Germline-derived CDR1 and CDR2 are SQVTM and ANQGSEA. V lost 4 bases and J lost 0, with 20 bases in between. The CDR3 is 17 residues long. CDR3 coding DNA: TGCAGCGTTGTTCTCTCCCTTGGGGGGGCTAGCACAGATACGCAGTATTTT. Its translation: CSVVLSLGGASTDTQYF.

The gene calls are TRBV19 and TRBJ1-4, with D tentatively TRBD1 (6 bases). V lost 4 bases and J 8 bases, leaving 17 bases between the germline ends. This CDR3 spans 15 amino acids. Germline CDR1 and CDR2: LNHDA and SQIVND (reference sequence). The CDR3 DNA is TGTGCCAGTAGTAGGGGAGGGGGGATGGACGAAAAACTGTTTTTT. Encoded protein: CASSRGGGMDEKLFF.

This rearrangement joins TRBV15 to TRBJ2-1; no definite D call. Trimming removed 0 bases from V and 8 bases from J, with 5 bases in between. This CDR3 is built from 12 residues. Germline loops: CDR1 LNHNV, CDR2 YYDKDF (reference sequence). The CDR3 region has the DNA TGTGCCACCAGCAGAGATCAGGATGAGCAGTTCTTC. Its protein product is CATSRDQDEQFF.

This clone was counted a few times. The V and J genes are TRBV6-5 and TRBJ1-5, with TRBD1 identical over 7 bases. Germline V gene data show CDR1 as MNHEY and CDR2 as SVGAGI. Trimming removed 6 bases from V and 11 bases from J; junction bases left unmatched: 13. CDR3 length equals 14 residues. This chain's CDR3 is CASSHDRVRESQHF. CDR3 nucleotides: TGTGCCAGCAGCCACGACAGGGTCAGGGAGTCCCAGCATTTT.

This clone appeared once. The chain carries TRBV6-5 and TRBJ1-1; D gene unclear. V lost 6 bases to trimming and J lost 3 bases, with 17 bases between them. The CDR3 loop spans 15 amino acids. Germline CDR1 MNHEY, CDR2 SVGAGI. In nucleotides, the CDR3 is TGTGCCAGCAGCGCCTACCAGGAGTCTTACACTGAAGCTTTCTTT. Translated: CASSAYQESYTEAFF.

The chain recombines TRBV7-9 with TRBJ1-1, with D perhaps TRBD1 (5 bases). The CDR3 totals 12 residues. Germline lookup yields CDR1 SEHNR and CDR2 FQNEAQ (reference sequence). V lost 1 base to trimming and J lost 7 bases, with 7 bases between them. The CDR3 sequence: CASSLGGGEAFF. Written as DNA, the CDR3 is TGTGCCAGCAGCTTAGGTGGGGGTGAAGCTTTCTTT.